One and the same sample provided the 7 T cell receptor beta chains below, sequenced in a study of response to subunit inactivated influenza vaccine. TCRdb re-called the RT-PCR reads through MiXCR, storing one row per CDR3 protein. The sample records 630,000 or so distinct CDR3 sequences, around a sixth being singletons. Source: PBMCs from blood, taken roughly 12 days after vaccination. The receptors derive from a man aged 45 to 65 who received an inactivated influenza vaccine.

The chain employs TRBV6-2 or TRBV6-3 and TRBJ1-5; D not certain. Per the germline V gene, CDR1 is MNHEY and CDR2 is SVGEGT. This CDR3 is 13 amino acids long. With 5 bases removed from V and 8 bases from J, the gap between germline ends came to 13 bases. The CDR3 coding sequence is TGTGCCAGCAGTACGTCTGCTTGGGAGCCCCAGCATTTT. Translating gives CASSTSAWEPQHF.

This clonotype was detected a few times. The gene calls are TRBV5-1 and TRBJ2-1, with a weak D call TRBD2 (5 bases). The CDR3 is made up of 16 amino acids. CDR1 is SGHRS, CDR2 YFSETQ, per germline. V dropped 0 bases and J dropped 1 base, with 11 bases sitting between them. As DNA, the CDR3 is TGCGCCAGCAGCTTGGGCCCAGCGGAGTCCTACAATGAGCAGTTCTTC. The encoded protein is CASSLGPAESYNEQFF. Variable domain in full (rest from reference TRBV5-1 and TRBJ2-1): KAGVTQTPRYLIKTRGQQVTLSCSPISGHRSVSWYQQTPGQGLQFLFEYFSETQRNKGNFPGRFSGRQFSNSRSEMNVSTLELGDSALYLCASSLGPAESYNEQFFGPGTRLTVL.

This clonotype was counted many times. CDR3 sequence (DNA): TGCAGTGCTAGAGATTCGCGACAGGGGAATCTGCCTGGCTACACCTTC. Protein product: CSARDSRQGNLPGYTF. J is TRBJ1-2 and V is TRBV20-1, with 8 bases that match TRBD1. CDR1 and CDR2 (germline): DFQATT, SNEGSKA (reference sequence). CDR3 length: 16 residues. V gave up 0 bases and J gave up 7 bases; unmatched junction bases: 13.

This chain connects TRBV7-9 to TRBJ2-3, with 9 nucleotides matching TRBD2. The junction had 10 bases not matched to a gene; V was cut back by 5 bases and J by 4 bases. The germline gives CDR1 SEHNR, CDR2 FQNEAQ (reference sequence). This CDR3 region has 16 residues. The DNA of the CDR3 is TGTGCCAGCAGCCCGAGACGCCTAGCGGGATCAGATACGCAGTATTTT. It is translated as CASSPRRLAGSDTQYF.

The chain links TRBV18 to TRBJ2-5, with D hard to call. Trimming shortened V by 1 base and J by 2 bases, and 8 bases separated the two germline ends. The CDR3 loop spans 14 amino acids. Germline V gene lookup returns CDR1 KGHSH and CDR2 LQKENI. The CDR3 region is CASSPLHGQETQYF. The CDR3, as DNA: TGTGCCAGCTCACCACTCCACGGACAAGAGACCCAGTACTTC.

This chain links TRBV20-1 with TRBJ2-5; D remains ambiguous. Trimming took off 0 bases at V and 6 bases at J, with 8 bases between the two ends. CDR1 and CDR2 (germline): DFQATT, SNEGSKA (reference sequence). The CDR3 runs to 12 residues. In nucleotides, the CDR3 is TGCAGTGCTAGAGATTACCCCCAGACCCAGTACTTC. Translated, it gives CSARDYPQTQYF.

J is TRBJ2-7 and V is TRBV27; D is uncertain. Germline V lookup: CDR1 MNHEY, CDR2 SMNVEV (reference sequence). The CDR3 has 15 amino acids. V was clipped by 1 base and J by 6 bases, with 16 bases between them. CDR3 DNA: TGTGCCAGCAGTTTATTCCCCGGGCAGGCTGGCGAGCAGTACTTC. Its protein is CASSLFPGQAGEQYF.